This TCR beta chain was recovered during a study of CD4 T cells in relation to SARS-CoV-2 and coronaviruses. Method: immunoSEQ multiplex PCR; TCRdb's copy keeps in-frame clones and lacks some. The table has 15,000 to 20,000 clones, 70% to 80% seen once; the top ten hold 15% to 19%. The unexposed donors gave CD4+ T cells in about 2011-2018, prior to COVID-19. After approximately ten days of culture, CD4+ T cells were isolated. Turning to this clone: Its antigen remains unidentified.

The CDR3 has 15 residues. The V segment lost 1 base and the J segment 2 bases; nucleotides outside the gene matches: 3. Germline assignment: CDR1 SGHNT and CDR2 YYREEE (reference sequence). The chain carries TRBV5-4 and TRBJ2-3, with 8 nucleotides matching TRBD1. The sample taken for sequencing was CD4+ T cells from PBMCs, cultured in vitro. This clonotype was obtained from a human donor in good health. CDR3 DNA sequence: TGTGCCAGCAGCTTGAGGACAGGGACCACAGATACGCAGTATTTT. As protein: CASSLRTGTTDTQYF.